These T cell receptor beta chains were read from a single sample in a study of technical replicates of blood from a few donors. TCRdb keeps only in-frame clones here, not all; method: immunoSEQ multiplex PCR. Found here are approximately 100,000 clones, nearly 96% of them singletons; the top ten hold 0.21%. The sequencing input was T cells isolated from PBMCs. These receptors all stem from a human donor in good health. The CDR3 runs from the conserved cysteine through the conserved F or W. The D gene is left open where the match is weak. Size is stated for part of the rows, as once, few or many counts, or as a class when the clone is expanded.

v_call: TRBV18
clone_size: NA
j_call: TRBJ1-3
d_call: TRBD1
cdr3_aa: CASSPPGQGAETGNTIYF
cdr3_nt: TGTGCCAGCTCACCACCGGGACAGGGGGCTGAAACTGGAAACACCATATATTTT

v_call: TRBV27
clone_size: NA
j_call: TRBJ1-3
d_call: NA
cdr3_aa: CASSLSGGAPIYF
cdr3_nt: TGTGCCAGCAGTTTATCAGGGGGGGCCCCCATATATTTT

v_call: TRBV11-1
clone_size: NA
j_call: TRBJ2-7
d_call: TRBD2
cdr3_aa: CASSLRPSGGPGEQYF
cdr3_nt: TGTGCCAGCAGCTTAAGGCCCAGCGGGGGGCCGGGGGAGCAGTACTTC

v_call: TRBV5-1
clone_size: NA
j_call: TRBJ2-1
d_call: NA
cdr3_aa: CASSWGDGGNEQFF
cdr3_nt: TGCGCCAGCAGCTGGGGGGACGGGGGAAATGAGCAGTTCTTC

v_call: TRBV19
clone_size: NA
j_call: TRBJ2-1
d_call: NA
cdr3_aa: CASSIGKRGTKTKNNEQFF
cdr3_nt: TGTGCCAGTAGTATAGGGAAGCGAGGCACGAAAACAAAGAACAATGAGCAGTTCTTC

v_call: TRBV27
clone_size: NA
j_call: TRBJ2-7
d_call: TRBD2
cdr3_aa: CASRRLTSGDYEQYF
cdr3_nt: TGTGCCAGCAGGCGTCTGACTAGCGGCGACTACGAGCAGTACTTC

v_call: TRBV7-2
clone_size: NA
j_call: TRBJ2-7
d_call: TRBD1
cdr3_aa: CASSHNRGAYEQYF
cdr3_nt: TGTGCCAGCAGCCATAACAGGGGAGCCTACGAGCAGTACTTC

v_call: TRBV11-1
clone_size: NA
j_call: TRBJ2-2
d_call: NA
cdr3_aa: CASSLGTWDTNTGELFF
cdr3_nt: TGTGCCAGCAGCCTAGGAACTTGGGACACTAACACCGGGGAGCTGTTTTTT

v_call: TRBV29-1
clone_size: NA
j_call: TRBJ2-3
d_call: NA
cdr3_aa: CSVEDINRAGADTQYF
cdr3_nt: TGCAGCGTTGAAGATATCAACAGGGCAGGTGCAGATACGCAGTATTTT

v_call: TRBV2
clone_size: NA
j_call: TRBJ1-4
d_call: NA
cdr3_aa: CASSEALRYGEEKLFF
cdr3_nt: TGTGCCAGCAGTGAAGCGCTAAGGTACGGAGAAGAAAAACTGTTTTTT

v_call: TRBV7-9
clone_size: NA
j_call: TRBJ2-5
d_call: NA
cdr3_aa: CASSRGETQYF
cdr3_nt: TGTGCCAGCAGCCGAGGAGAGACCCAGTACTTC

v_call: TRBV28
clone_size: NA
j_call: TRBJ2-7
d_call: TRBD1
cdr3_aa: CASRTTGSSYEQYF
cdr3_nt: TGTGCCAGCAGGACGACAGGGAGTTCCTACGAGCAGTACTTC

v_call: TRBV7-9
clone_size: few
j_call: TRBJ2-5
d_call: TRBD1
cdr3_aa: CASSSRTGGETQYF
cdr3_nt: TGTGCCAGCAGCTCTAGGACAGGGGGAGAGACCCAGTACTTC

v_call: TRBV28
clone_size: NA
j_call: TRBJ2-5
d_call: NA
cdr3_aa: CASTSRRWAGLQETQYF
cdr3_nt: TGTGCCAGCACGTCCAGACGTTGGGCAGGATTACAAGAGACCCAGTACTTC

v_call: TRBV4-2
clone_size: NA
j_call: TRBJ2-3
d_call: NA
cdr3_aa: CASSQEGARSDTDTQYF
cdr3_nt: TGTGCCAGCAGCCAAGAAGGGGCTAGATCCGACACAGATACGCAGTATTTT

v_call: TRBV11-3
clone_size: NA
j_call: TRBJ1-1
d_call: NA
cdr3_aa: CASSLGAENTEAFF
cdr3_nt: TGTGCCAGCAGCTTAGGGGCAGAGAACACTGAAGCTTTCTTT

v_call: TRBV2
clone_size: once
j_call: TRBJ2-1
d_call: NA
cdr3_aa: CASSERMASSPAEQFF
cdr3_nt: TGTGCCAGCAGTGAACGGATGGCTAGCTCCCCCGCGGAGCAGTTCTTC

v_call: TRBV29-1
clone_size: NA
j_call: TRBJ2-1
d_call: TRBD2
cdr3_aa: CSVEGISGDPYNEQFF
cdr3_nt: TGCAGCGTTGAAGGCATAAGCGGGGATCCTTACAATGAGCAGTTCTTC

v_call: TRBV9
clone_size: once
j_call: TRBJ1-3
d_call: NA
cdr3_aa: CASSSFRTSGNTIYF
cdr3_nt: TGTGCCAGCAGCTCTTTCAGAACCTCTGGAAACACCATATATTTT

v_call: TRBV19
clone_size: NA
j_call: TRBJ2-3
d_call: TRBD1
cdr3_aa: CASSPIDRGISDTQYF
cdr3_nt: TGTGCCAGTAGCCCTATCGACAGGGGAATTTCAGATACGCAGTATTTT

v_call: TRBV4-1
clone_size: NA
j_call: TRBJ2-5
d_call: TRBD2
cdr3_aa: CASSQTGGRKYF
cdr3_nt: TGCGCCAGCAGCCAAACGGGAGGCCGTAAGTACTTC

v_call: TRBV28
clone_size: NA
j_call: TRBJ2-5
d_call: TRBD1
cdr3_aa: CASNKGQTQETQYF
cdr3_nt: TGTGCCAGCAACAAGGGACAGACTCAAGAGACCCAGTACTTC

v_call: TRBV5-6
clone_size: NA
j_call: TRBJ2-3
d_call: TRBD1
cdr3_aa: CASSLQGGWTDTQYF
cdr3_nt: TGTGCCAGCAGCTTACAGGGGGGCTGGACAGATACGCAGTATTTT

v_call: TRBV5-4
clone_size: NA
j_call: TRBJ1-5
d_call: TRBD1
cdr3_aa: CASSLQGVNQPQHF
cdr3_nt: TGTGCCAGCAGCCTACAGGGGGTAAATCAGCCCCAGCATTTT

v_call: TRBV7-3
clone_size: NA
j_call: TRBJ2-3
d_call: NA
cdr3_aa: CASSLTSSSDTQYF
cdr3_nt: TGTGCCAGCAGCCTAACTAGCTCGAGCGATACGCAGTATTTT

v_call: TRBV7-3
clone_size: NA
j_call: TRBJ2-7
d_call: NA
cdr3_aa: CASSLATEYEQYF
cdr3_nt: TGTGCCAGCAGCTTAGCTACAGAGTACGAGCAGTACTTC

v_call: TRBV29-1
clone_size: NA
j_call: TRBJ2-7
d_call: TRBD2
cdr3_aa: CSVHGLAGSYEQYF
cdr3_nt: TGCAGCGTCCACGGACTAGCGGGGTCCTACGAGCAGTACTTC

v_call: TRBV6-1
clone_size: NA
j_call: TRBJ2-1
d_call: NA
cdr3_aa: CASRTDYLYNEQFF
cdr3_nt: TGTGCCAGCCGGACGGACTATCTCTACAATGAGCAGTTCTTC

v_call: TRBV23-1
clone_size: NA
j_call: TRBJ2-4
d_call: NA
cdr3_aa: CASSQSGRSLSKNIQYF
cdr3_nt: TGCGCCAGCAGTCAATCGGGCAGGTCCCTTTCCAAAAACATTCAGTACTTC

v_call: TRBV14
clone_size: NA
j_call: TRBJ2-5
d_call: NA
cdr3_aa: CASSHSAETQYF
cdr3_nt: TGTGCCAGCAGCCATAGTGCCGAGACCCAGTACTTC

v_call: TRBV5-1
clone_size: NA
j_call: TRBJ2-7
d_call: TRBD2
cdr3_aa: CASSREGQSYEQYF
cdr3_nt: TGCGCCAGCAGTCGGGAGGGCCAATCCTACGAGCAGTACTTC

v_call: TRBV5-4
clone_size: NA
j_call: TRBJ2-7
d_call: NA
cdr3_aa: CASSSILGRGYEQYF
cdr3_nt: TGTGCCAGCAGCTCGATACTAGGAAGGGGGTACGAGCAGTACTTC

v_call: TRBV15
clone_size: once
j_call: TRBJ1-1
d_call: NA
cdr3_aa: CATIGEAFF
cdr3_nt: TGTGCCACCATCGGTGAAGCTTTCTTT

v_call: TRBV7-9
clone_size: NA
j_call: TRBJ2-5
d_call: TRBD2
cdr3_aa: CASSLSVGGRETQYF
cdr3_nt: TGTGCCAGCAGCTTATCGGTTGGCGGGAGGGAGACCCAGTACTTC

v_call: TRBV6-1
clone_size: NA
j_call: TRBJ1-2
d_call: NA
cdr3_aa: CASSEFQRGYTF
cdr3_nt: TGTGCCAGCAGTGAATTCCAGAGGGGCTACACCTTC

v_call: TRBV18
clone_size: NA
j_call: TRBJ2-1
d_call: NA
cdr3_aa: CASSPGTGGNEQFF
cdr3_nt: TGTGCCAGCTCACCAGGTACCGGGGGCAATGAGCAGTTCTTC

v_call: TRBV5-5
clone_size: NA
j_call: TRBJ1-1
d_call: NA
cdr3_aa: CASSARAGGTEAFF
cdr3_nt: TGTGCCAGCAGCGCGCGGGCGGGCGGAACTGAAGCTTTCTTT

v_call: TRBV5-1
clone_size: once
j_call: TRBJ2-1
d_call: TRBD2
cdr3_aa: CASSLEGLAGNEQFF
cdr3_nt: TGCGCCAGCAGCTTGGAGGGACTAGCGGGCAATGAGCAGTTCTTC

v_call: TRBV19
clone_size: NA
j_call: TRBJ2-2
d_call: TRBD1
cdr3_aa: CASNIGQGAPGELFF
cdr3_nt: TGTGCCAGTAACATCGGACAGGGGGCGCCCGGGGAGCTGTTTTTT

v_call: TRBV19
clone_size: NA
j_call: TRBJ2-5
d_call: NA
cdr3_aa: CASSKRWGWGEAQYF
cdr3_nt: TGTGCCAGTAGTAAGAGGTGGGGTTGGGGAGAAGCCCAGTACTTC

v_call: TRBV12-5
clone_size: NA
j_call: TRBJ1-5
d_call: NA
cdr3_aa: CASGFYYQPQHF
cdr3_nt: TGTGCTAGTGGTTTTTATTATCAGCCCCAGCATTTT

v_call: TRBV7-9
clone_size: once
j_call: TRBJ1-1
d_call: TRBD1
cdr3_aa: CASSKDRVNTEAFF
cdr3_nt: TGTGCCAGCAGCAAAGACAGGGTGAACACTGAAGCTTTCTTT

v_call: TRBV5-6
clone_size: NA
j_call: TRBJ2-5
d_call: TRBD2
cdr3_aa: CASSVGTSGLWETQYF
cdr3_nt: TGTGCCAGCAGCGTTGGGACTAGCGGCCTATGGGAGACCCAGTACTTC

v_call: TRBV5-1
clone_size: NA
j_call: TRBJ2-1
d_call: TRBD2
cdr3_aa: CASSSGTSGASWNEQFF
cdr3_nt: TGCGCCAGCAGCTCTGGGACTAGCGGGGCCTCTTGGAATGAGCAGTTCTTC

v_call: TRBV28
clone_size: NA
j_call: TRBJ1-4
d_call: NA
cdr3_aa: CASSLPGYANEKLFF
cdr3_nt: TGTGCCAGCAGTCTCCCAGGATACGCTAATGAAAAACTGTTTTTT

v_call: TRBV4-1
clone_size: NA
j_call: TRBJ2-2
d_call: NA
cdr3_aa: CASSQYLAGFQTGELFF
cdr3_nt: TGCGCCAGCAGCCAGTACCTCGCCGGGTTTCAGACCGGGGAGCTGTTTTTT

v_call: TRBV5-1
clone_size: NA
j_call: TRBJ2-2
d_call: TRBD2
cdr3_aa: CASSLISGGGKGELFF
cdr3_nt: TGCGCCAGCAGCTTGATTAGCGGGGGCGGAAAAGGGGAGCTGTTTTTT

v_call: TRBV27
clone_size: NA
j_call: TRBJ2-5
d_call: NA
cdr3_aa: CASSSTGGGLETQYF
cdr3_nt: TGTGCCAGCAGCTCGACAGGCGGGGGTCTTGAGACCCAGTACTTC

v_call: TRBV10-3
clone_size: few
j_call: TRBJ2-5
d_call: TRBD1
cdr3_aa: CAISGTGETQYF
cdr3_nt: TGTGCCATCAGTGGGACAGGAGAGACCCAGTACTTC

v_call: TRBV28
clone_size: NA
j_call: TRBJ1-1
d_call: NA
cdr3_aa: CASSLFSNTEAFF
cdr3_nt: TGTGCCAGCAGTTTGTTCTCGAACACTGAAGCTTTCTTT

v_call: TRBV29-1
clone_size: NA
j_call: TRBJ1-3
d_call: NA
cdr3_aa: CSVGGIGNTIYF
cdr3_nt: TGCAGCGTTGGAGGTATCGGAAACACCATATATTTT